This TCR beta chain was observed in a study of Ad26.COV2.S vaccination and SARS-CoV-2 variants. Looking at the study overall: It was the COV1001 Ad26.COV2.S trial arm that included the donor. Once, or twice with 56 days between doses, Ad26.COV2.S was given intramuscularly.

Repertoires were generated with immunoSEQ multiplex PCR, while TCRdb's copy carries only in-frame clones and drops some. The sample yields roughly 380,000 clones, approximately 90% seen once. Per germline, CDR1 SGHNT and CDR2 YYREEE (reference sequence). This CDR3 spans 16 amino acids. Trimming cost V 2 bases and J 7 bases; bases outside gene matches: 5. Regarding treatment: around 19 received Ad26.COV2.S at low or high dose, single or two shots; about 5 received placebo; per-sample allocation not given. Day 63 after the first injection of vaccine or placebo was the sampling time. As regards this clone: No antigen is known for it.

Findings and caveats of the study: From the TCR breadth and depth analyses, total T cell responses may have been underestimated.

This rearrangement joins TRBV5-4 to TRBJ2-1; TRBD2 agrees at 14 bases. The material sequenced was peripheral blood, taken in a trial of Ad26.COV2.S vaccine versus placebo. The receptor comes from a person between 18 and 65 years old who received the Ad26.COV2.S COVID-19 vaccine or a placebo. The CDR3 loop reads CASSLRLAGGPNEQFF. The DNA for the CDR3 is TGTGCCAGCAGCTTAAGACTAGCGGGGGGGCCTAATGAGCAGTTCTTC.